This record looks at one T cell receptor beta chain sequence and its context. Its antigen is currently unknown. CDR1 and CDR2 from the germline V gene are KGHSH and LQKENI. This CDR3 has 15 residues. Trimming removed 4 bases at V and 5 bases at J, with 15 bases between. These data are taken from a study of vaccination and CD4 T cells after COVID-19. As for the study in general: Researchers treated cells with overlapping spike peptides taken from SARS-CoV-2, HCoV-NL63, HCoV-OC43 and HCoV-229E.

Sequencing of the DNA from cultured CD4+ T cells was carried out with the Oncomine TCR Beta short-read assay. Using its own MiXCR run on the PCR reads, TCRdb lists one record per CDR3 protein. The table shows about 11,000 distinct CDR3 sequences, with roughly 65% occurring only once. Treatment given: roughly ten-day PBMC culture with coronavirus spike peptide pools or control peptides (ViraFEST assay). The specimen sequenced was CD4+ T cells from blood, cultured in vitro. The origin of this receptor is a human donor who had recovered from COVID-19. The chain combines TRBV18 with TRBJ1-5, with D possibly TRBD1 on 6 matching bases. The CDR3 sequence is CASSHVTGTYQPQHF. The CDR3 DNA sequence: TGTGCCAGCTCACACGTTACAGGGACCTATCAGCCCCAGCATTTT.